The 8 T cell receptor beta chains given below trace back to one sample, sequenced in a study of control samples from healthy donors and cancer patients. Sequencing used immunoSEQ multiplex PCR; TCRdb keeps in-frame clones, though not all of them. In the table there are around 90,000 clones, more than 70% of which are singletons. Specimen: blood. All receptors derive from a woman aged 40-49 years in good health.

The gene calls are TRBV30 and TRBJ1-2; TRBD1 matches 7 bases. CDR1 and CDR2 from the germline V gene are GTSNPN and SVGIG (reference sequence). This CDR3 is 16 amino acids long. V lost 2 bases and J lost 3; bases outside the gene matches: 12. The CDR3 protein is CAWSMKAAGTDYGYTF. CDR3 in DNA: TGTGCCTGGAGTATGAAGGCAGCCGGGACAGACTATGGCTACACCTTC.

CDR3 sequence reads: CSTSTGGSYNEQFF. Here the CDR3 DNA reads TGCAGCACCAGTACAGGGGGCTCCTACAATGAGCAGTTCTTC. This chain connects TRBV29-1 to TRBJ2-1, with 8 bases lining up with TRBD1. V lost 8 bases, J lost 0 bases, and 6 bases stayed unmatched. The CDR3 contains 14 residues. Looked up from germline, CDR1 is SQVTM and CDR2 is ANQGSEA.

The rearrangement links TRBV30 to TRBJ1-6, with 7 bases matching TRBD1. Germline CDR1 GTSNPN, CDR2 SVGIG (reference sequence). The J segment lost 5 bases and the V segment lost 3 bases, leaving 13 bases of the junction unmatched. The CDR3 has 17 residues. The CDR3 is CAWSLYYPGQHNSPLHF. The CDR3 DNA is TGTGCCTGGAGCCTATACTATCCGGGACAGCATAATTCACCCCTCCACTTT. The complete variable domain, with remaining parts taken from reference TRBV30 and TRBJ1-6, reads SQTIHQWPATLVQPVGSPLSLECTVEGTSNPNLYWYRQAAGRGLQLLFYSVGIGQISSEVPQNLSASRPQDRQFILSSKKLLLSDSGFYLCAWSLYYPGQHNSPLHFGNGTRLTVT.

The chain employs TRBV11-3 and TRBJ2-3, with D unresolved. This CDR3 comprises 14 residues. CDR1 is SGHNT, CDR2 YENEEA, per germline. Trimming took 5 bases from V and 3 from J, leaving 12 bases between them. The CDR3 DNA sequence: TGTGCCAGCAGCCGAAGATTGGGGACAGATACGCAGTATTTT. It yields the protein CASSRRLGTDTQYF.

J is TRBJ1-1 and V is TRBV6-5; possibly TRBD1 for D (6 bases). V lost 4 bases, J lost 0 bases, and 12 bases lay in between. CDR1 is MNHEY and CDR2 is SVGAGI in the germline V gene. CDR3 length: 15 amino acids. This chain's CDR3 is CASSFFTGMNTEAFF. CDR3 nucleotide sequence: TGTGCCAGCAGTTTCTTCACAGGGATGAACACTGAAGCTTTCTTT.

The chain links TRBV4-1 to TRBJ2-5, with D possibly matching TRBD2 (5 bases). The CDR3 consists of 14 residues. From germline, CDR1 is MGHRA and CDR2 YSYEKL. V was pared by 6 bases and J by 5 bases, with 16 bases between. CDR3 in DNA: TGCGCCAGCAGTGAGGCCGACTCGGGGGAGACCCAGTACTTC. Protein: CASSEADSGETQYF.

The rearrangement links TRBV2 to TRBJ1-1; possibly TRBD1 for D (5 bases). The CDR3 runs 14 residues. Trimming shortened V by 6 bases and J by 0 bases, and 11 bases separated the two germline ends. Per germline, CDR1 SNHLY and CDR2 FYNNEI. The CDR3 region is CASRGGRMNTEAFF. For the CDR3, the DNA is TGTGCCAGCAGGGGGGGGAGAATGAACACTGAAGCTTTCTTT.

The J gene is TRBJ2-3, the V gene TRBV30; 13 nucleotides agree with TRBD2. Germline values: CDR1 GTSNPN, CDR2 SVGIG (reference sequence). Trimming at V came to 0 bases and at J to 6 bases, leaving 3 bases not matched to a gene. The CDR3 is 15 residues long. CDR3: CAWSVLAGGPDTQYF. Here the CDR3 DNA reads TGTGCCTGGAGTGTACTAGCGGGGGGGCCGGATACGCAGTATTTT.